This T cell receptor (beta chain) was recorded in a study of cytomegalovirus exposure and HLA in healthy donors. The PCR made use of 60 Vbeta and 13 Jbeta primers. Authors' analysis steps: Later, an analysis found roughly 80 million unique TCR beta chains, and some 10 million of these were shared. Using immunoSEQ multiplex PCR, the repertoire was profiled, and TCRdb retains in-frame clones only, with some absent. From that table come the V and J calls and clone size; the DNA was used to work out D and trimming. This sample's clone table lists about 38,000 clones. Every donor was a healthy person donating bone marrow. Study-wide results and caveats: The records held CMV serostatus as the only immune exposure information. Later analysis demonstrated an association between a missense DCLRE1C variant and TCR beta V- and J-gene trimming.

As regards this clone: Its antigen is as yet unknown.

Trimming pared 6 bases from V and 6 bases from J, leaving 8 bases between. CDR3 length: 12 residues. Germline lookup yields CDR1 SNHLY and CDR2 FYNNEI. Sequencing input: PBMCs. The TCR was taken from a man between 35 and 55 years old in good health and CMV-seropositive. The chain links TRBV2 to TRBJ1-4; D unclear. The CDR3 loop is CASRKEDEKLFF. The CDR3, as DNA: TGTGCCAGCAGAAAAGAGGATGAAAAACTGTTTTTT.